What follows are 14 T cell receptor beta chains derived from one specimen sequenced in a study of T cells in Graves' hyperthyroidism and ophthalmopathy (dated by TCRdb to the late 2010s). Library prep was done by multiplex PCR. The sequencer was an Illumina HiSeq 2000. The TCR beta CDR3 regions were amplified from the RNA transcripts. A first-round RT-PCR of the TCR CDR3 used the HTBI primer set with the Qiagen OneStep RT-PCR kit. TCRdb trimmed the raw reads at Q25, called clones with MiXCR and kept productive beta chains. Records with the same CDR3 protein are collapsed into one entry carrying the most frequent genes and DNA. In all, the sample holds 350,000 to 400,000 distinct CDR3 sequences, and about a fifth of those were seen once. The leading ten clones occupy about 3.7% of the sample. The sample was blood. The receptor set was obtained from a woman aged 18-35 years with Graves' hyperthyroidism.

This clonotype showed up just a few times. Since a much larger clone is just one base distant, this may be a read error. The chain has TRBV24-1 and TRBJ2-5; 8 nucleotides agree with TRBD1. Germline CDR1 KGHDR, CDR2 SFDVKD. V was pared by 1 base and J by 3 bases, with 3 bases of the junction left unmatched. This CDR3 contains 15 residues. The CDR3 sequence: CATSDLGDRKETQYF. The DNA of the CDR3 is TGTGCCACCAGTGATTTAGGGGACAGGAAAGAGACCCAGTACTTC.

This clonotype showed up many times. The chain is built from TRBV12-3 or TRBV12-4 and TRBJ1-5; 7 bases are a match to TRBD1. The CDR3 totals 12 residues. After removal of 2 bases from V and 14 bases from J, the junction contained 6 bases not matched to a gene. The CDR3 DNA sequence: TGTGCCAGCAGTTTAACCCGGGACAGAAAGCATTTT. Its translation is CASSLTRDRKHF.

V is TRBV28 and J is TRBJ1-1; 10 bases align to TRBD1. V was clipped by 2 bases and J by 5 bases; unmatched bases: 5. CDR1 and CDR2 from the germline V gene are MDHEN and SYDVKM. The CDR3 runs to 15 residues. CDR3 amino acids: CASSLTGQGWTEAFF. The DNA for the CDR3 is TGTGCCAGCAGTTTAACGGGACAGGGGTGGACTGAAGCTTTCTTT. The entire variable domain, with the rest obtained from reference TRBV28 and TRBJ1-1, is as follows: DVKVTQSSRYLVKRTGEKVFLECVQDMDHENMFWYRQDPGLGLRLIYFSYDVKMKEKGDIPEGYSVSREKKERFSLILESASTNQTSMYLCASSLTGQGWTEAFFGQGTRLTVV.

This clonotype was counted at least ten times. The chain couples TRBV6-1 to TRBJ1-1, with D possibly being TRBD1 (5 bases). In germline, CDR1 is MNHNS, CDR2 SASEGT. The CDR3 has 15 residues. V gave up 6 bases and J gave up 11 bases, with 25 bases separating them. The CDR3 nucleotides are TGTGCCAGCAGGTCTCAATCGGGGCGGGCGGGGGTCGCTTTCTTT. It specifies CASRSQSGRAGVAFF.

V usage is TRBV20-1 and J usage is TRBJ1-6; D unclear. CDR1 is DFQATT and CDR2 is SNEGSKA in the germline V gene (reference sequence). CDR3 length equals 12 residues. V was cut by 6 bases and J by 10 bases, with 13 bases left in between. The CDR3 DNA follows: TGCAGTGCCCTCAACCCGGACTCACCCCTCCACTTT. It translates to CSALNPDSPLHF.

The chain carries TRBV20-1 and TRBJ1-5; D is perhaps TRBD1 (6 bases). The CDR3 spans 15 residues. Germline values: CDR1 DFQATT, CDR2 SNEGSKA (reference sequence). V was pared by 2 bases and J by 2 bases, with 13 bases between. The CDR3 loop reads CSARRRQVGNQPQHF. DNA for the CDR3: TGCAGTGCTAGAAGACGACAGGTTGGCAATCAGCCCCAGCATTTT.

This clonotype was seen at least ten times. The V and J genes are TRBV6-2 or TRBV6-3 and TRBJ2-2; the D is unclear. CDR1 MNHEY and CDR2 SVGEGT come from the germline V gene. Between the trimmed V and J ends, which lost 2 bases and 3 bases, there was a span of 7 bases. The CDR3 length is 14 residues. The CDR3 loop reads CASSYGTDTGELFF. For the CDR3, the DNA is TGTGCCAGCAGTTACGGTACGGACACCGGGGAGCTGTTTTTT.

This clonotype came up many times. The V call is TRBV20-1, the J call TRBJ1-2; the D gene is possibly TRBD1 (6 bases). CDR1 and CDR2 (germline): DFQATT, SNEGSKA (reference sequence). The length of the CDR3 is 13 residues. V gave up 6 bases and J gave up 2 bases, with 13 bases separating them. CDR3 loop: CSAQRGRNYGYTF. The DNA of the CDR3 is TGCAGTGCCCAAAGGGGGAGAAACTATGGCTACACCTTC.

There are many counts of this clonotype. The genes are TRBV7-9 and TRBJ2-2, with D perhaps TRBD1 (6 bases). Germline V gene lookup returns CDR1 SEHNR and CDR2 FQNEAQ (reference sequence). The CDR3 has 15 residues. V lost 4 bases, J lost 5 bases, and 14 bases lay in between. CDR3 sequence reads: CASSSYREGTGELFF. CDR3 nucleotide sequence: TGTGCCAGCAGCTCTTACAGGGAAGGGACCGGGGAGCTGTTTTTT.

The chain recombines TRBV15 with TRBJ2-7; the D is unclear. The germline gives CDR1 LNHNV, CDR2 YYDKDF (reference sequence). The V and J ends lost 4 bases and 2 bases respectively, with 3 bases between them. This CDR3 has 11 amino acids. The CDR3 spells CATSNTYEQYF. DNA for the CDR3: TGTGCCACCAGCAACACCTACGAGCAGTACTTC.

This clonotype was observed at least ten times. The rearrangement uses TRBV6-4 and TRBJ2-6; 8 bases are a match to TRBD1. This CDR3 contains 17 residues. The trim removed 8 bases at V and 3 bases at J, leaving 12 bases unmatched. CDR1 is MRHNA, CDR2 SNTAGT, per germline. CDR3 in amino acids: CASRSDRGGGGANVLTF. DNA of the CDR3: TGTGCCAGCCGGTCCGACAGGGGCGGCGGTGGGGCCAACGTCCTGACTTTC.

At least ten counts were recorded for this clonotype. The genes are TRBV18 and TRBJ1-5; no clear D. Germline values: CDR1 KGHSH, CDR2 LQKENI. The CDR3 is 14 residues long. V dropped 6 bases and J dropped 0 bases, with 9 bases sitting between them. CDR3 sequence (DNA): TGTGCCAGCTCCCAGGACTATAGCAATCAGCCCCAGCATTTT. This sequence encodes CASSQDYSNQPQHF.

This clonotype showed up just a few times. The chain links TRBV20-1 to TRBJ1-5; possibly TRBD1 for D (6 bases). The CDR3 spans 14 residues. V was shortened by 6 bases and J by 7 bases, with 19 bases between the two germline ends. Germline V gives CDR1 DFQATT, CDR2 SNEGSKA (reference sequence). CDR3 region: CSAGGGGVDQPQHF. The CDR3 nucleotides are TGCAGTGCCGGAGGGGGAGGGGTCGACCAGCCCCAGCATTTT.

This chain joins TRBV3-1 and TRBJ1-1, with unresolved D. The V gene lost 1 base and the J gene lost 1 base, with 7 bases spanning the gap. Germline V gene data show CDR1 as LGHDT and CDR2 as YNNKEL (reference sequence). This CDR3 is 14 amino acids long. The CDR3 region has the DNA TGTGCCAGCAGCCAAGGGATATGGAACACTGAAGCTTTCTTT. Its translation: CASSQGIWNTEAFF.